This T cell receptor beta chain was recorded in a study of T cell responses to AZD1222 COVID-19 vaccine. Assay used: immunoSEQ multiplex PCR; TCRdb lists only in-frame clones, some missing. The sample has about 130,000 clones, nearly 90% seen once. Trimming shortened V by 3 bases and J by 5 bases, and 13 bases separated the two germline ends. The CDR3 has 13 amino acids. The germline CDR1 and CDR2 sequences are DFQATT and SNEGSKA (reference sequence). The input for sequencing was peripheral blood, taken 28 days after the second AZD1222 dose. The source is an adult who received the AZD1222 COVID-19 vaccine. This chain links TRBV20-1 with TRBJ1-1; possibly TRBD1 for D (6 bases). CDR3 DNA: TGCAGTGCTAGTAGGGGGACCAAAACTGAAGCTTTCTTT. This sequence encodes CSASRGTKTEAFF.